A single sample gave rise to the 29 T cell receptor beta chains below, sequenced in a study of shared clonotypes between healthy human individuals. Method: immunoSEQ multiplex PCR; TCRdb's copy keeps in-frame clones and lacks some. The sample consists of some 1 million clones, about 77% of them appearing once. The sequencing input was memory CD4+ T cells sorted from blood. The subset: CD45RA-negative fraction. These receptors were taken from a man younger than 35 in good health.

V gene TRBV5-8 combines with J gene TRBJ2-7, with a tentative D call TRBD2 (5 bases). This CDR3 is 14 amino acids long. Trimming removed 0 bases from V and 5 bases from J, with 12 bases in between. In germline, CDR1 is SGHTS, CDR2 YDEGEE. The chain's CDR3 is CASSLGGSGDEQYF. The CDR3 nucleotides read TGTGCCAGCAGCTTGGGCGGGTCCGGGGACGAGCAGTACTTC.

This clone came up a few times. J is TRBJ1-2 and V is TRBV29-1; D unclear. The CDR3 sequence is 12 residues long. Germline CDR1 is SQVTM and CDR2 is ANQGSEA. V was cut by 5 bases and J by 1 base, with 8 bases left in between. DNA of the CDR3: TGCAGCGTTTTGGGCAGTAACTATGGCTACACCTTC. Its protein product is CSVLGSNYGYTF.

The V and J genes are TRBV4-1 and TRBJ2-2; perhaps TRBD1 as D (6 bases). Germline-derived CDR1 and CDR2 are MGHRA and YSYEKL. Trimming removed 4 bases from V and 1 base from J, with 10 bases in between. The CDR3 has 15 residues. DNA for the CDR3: TGCGCCAGCAGCCGGCCAGGGGAGAACACCGGGGAGCTGTTTTTT. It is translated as CASSRPGENTGELFF.

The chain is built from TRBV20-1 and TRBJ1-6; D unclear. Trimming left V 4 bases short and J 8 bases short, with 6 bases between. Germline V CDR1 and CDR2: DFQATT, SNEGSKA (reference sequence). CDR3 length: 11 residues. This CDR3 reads CSAMGDSPLHF. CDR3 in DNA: TGCAGTGCTATGGGCGATTCACCCCTCCACTTT.

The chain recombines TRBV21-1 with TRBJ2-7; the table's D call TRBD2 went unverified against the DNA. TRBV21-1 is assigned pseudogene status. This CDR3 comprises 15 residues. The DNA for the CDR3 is TGTGCCAGCCATGGACTAGCCAGTATAAACTACGAGCAGTACTTC. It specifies CASHGLASINYEQYF.

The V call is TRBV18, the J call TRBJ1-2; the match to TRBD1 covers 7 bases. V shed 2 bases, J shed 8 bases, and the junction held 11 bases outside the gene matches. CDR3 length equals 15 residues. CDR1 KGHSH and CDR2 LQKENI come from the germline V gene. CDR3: CASSPSPGGREGYTF. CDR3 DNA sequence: TGTGCCAGCTCACCATCACCAGGGGGGAGAGAGGGCTACACCTTC.

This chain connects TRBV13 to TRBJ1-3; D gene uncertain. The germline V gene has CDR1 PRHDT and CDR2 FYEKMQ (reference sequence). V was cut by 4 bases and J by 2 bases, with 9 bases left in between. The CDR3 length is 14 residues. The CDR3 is CASSSQATGNTIYF. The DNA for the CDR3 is TGTGCCAGCAGCTCCCAGGCTACTGGAAACACCATATATTTT.

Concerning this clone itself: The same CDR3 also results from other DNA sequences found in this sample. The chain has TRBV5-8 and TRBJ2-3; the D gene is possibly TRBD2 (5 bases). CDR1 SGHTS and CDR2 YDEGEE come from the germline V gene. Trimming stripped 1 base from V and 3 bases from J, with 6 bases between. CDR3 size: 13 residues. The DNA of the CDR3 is TGTGCCAGCAGCTTGCGGGGAACAGATACGCAGTATTTT. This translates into CASSLRGTDTQYF.

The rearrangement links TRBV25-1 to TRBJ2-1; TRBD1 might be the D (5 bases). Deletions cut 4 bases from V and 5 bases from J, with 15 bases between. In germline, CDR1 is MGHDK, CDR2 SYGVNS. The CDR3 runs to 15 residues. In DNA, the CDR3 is TGTGCCAGCAGTGTGGGTATGGAAGGGGACAATGAGCAGTTCTTC. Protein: CASSVGMEGDNEQFF.

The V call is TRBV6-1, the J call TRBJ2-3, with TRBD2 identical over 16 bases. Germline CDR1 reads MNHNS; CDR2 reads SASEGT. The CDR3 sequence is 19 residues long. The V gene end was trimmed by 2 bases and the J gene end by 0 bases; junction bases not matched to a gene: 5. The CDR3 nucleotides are TGTGCCAGCAGTGAAATCGGGACTAGCGGGAGGGCTAGCACAGATACGCAGTATTTT. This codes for CASSEIGTSGRASTDTQYF.

This CDR3 reads CAWRSNPEAFF. CDR3 bases: TGTGCCTGGAGATCGAATCCAGAAGCTTTCTTT. The chain carries TRBV30 and TRBJ1-1; D unresolved. The V end lost 3 bases, the J end lost 8 bases, and 10 bases lay between the germline ends. This CDR3 is built from 11 residues. From germline, CDR1 is GTSNPN and CDR2 SVGIG (reference sequence).

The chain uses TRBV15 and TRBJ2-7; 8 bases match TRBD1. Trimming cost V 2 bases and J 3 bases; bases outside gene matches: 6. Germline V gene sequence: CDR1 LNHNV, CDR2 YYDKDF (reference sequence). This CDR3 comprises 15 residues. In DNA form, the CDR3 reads TGTGCCACCAGCAGACTGCAGGGGGCAAACTACGAGCAGTACTTC. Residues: CATSRLQGANYEQYF.

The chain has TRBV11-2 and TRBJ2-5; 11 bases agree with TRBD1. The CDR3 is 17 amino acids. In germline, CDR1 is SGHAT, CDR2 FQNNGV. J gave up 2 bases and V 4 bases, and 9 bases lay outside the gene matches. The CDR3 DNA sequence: TGTGCCAGCAGCTCCCAGGGGACAGGGGGTCGTCAAGAGACCCAGTACTTC. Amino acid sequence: CASSSQGTGGRQETQYF.

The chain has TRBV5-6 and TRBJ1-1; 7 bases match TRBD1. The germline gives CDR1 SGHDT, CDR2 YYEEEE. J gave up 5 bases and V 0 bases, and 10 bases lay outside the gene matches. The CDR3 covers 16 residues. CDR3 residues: CASSLVWAGGYTEAFF. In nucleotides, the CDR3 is TGTGCCAGCAGCTTGGTATGGGCAGGGGGATATACTGAAGCTTTCTTT.

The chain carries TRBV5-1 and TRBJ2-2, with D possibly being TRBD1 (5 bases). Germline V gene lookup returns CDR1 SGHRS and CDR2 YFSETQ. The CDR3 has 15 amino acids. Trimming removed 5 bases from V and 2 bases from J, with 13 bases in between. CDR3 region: CASRLDTRNTGELFF. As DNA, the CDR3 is TGCGCCAGCAGGCTGGACACCCGAAACACCGGGGAGCTGTTTTTT. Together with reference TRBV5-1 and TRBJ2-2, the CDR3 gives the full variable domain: KAGVTQTPRYLIKTRGQQVTLSCSPISGHRSVSWYQQTPGQGLQFLFEYFSETQRNKGNFPGRFSGRQFSNSRSEMNVSTLELGDSALYLCASRLDTRNTGELFFGEGSRLTVL.

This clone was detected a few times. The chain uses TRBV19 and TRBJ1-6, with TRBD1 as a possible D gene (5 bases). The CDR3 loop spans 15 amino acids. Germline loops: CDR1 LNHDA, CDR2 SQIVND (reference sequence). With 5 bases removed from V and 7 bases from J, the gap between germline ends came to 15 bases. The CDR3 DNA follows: TGTGCCAGTAGTTTCCAACAGGACCTCAATTCACCCCTCCACTTT. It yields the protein CASSFQQDLNSPLHF.

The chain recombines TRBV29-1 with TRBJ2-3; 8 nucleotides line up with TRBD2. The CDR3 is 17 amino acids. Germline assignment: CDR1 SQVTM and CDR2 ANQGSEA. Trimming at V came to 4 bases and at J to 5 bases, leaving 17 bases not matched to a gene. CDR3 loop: CSVGEGWTSLRGDTQYF. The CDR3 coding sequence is TGCAGCGTTGGGGAGGGGTGGACTAGCCTTCGGGGAGATACGCAGTATTTT.

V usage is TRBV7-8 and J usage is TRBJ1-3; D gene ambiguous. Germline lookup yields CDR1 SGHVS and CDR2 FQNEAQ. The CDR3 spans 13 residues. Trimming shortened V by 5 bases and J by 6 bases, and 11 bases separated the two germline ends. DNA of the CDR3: TGTGCCAGCAGCCCCAATCTGTTAAACACCATATATTTT. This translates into CASSPNLLNTIYF.

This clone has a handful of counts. The CDR3: CASSLEGFGPQHF. CDR3 DNA: TGTGCCAGCAGCTTAGAGGGGTTTGGGCCCCAGCATTTT. The chain links TRBV7-2 to TRBJ1-5, with D possibly being TRBD1 (5 bases). Trimming shortened V by 1 base and J by 9 bases, and 10 bases separated the two germline ends. Germline loops: CDR1 SGHTA, CDR2 FQGNSA. This CDR3 spans 13 amino acids.

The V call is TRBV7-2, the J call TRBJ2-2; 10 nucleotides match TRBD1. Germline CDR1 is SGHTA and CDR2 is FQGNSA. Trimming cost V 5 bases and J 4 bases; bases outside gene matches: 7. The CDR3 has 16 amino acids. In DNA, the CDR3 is TGTGCCAGCAGCCGCCCCGGGACAGGGGCCACCGGGGAGCTGTTTTTT. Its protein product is CASSRPGTGATGELFF.

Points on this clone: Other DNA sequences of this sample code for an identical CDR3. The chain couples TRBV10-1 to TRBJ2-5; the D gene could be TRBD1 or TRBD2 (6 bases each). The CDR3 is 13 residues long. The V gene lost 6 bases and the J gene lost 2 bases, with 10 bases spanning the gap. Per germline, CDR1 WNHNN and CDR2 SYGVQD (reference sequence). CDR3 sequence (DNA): TGCGCCAGCAGCCAAGGGGGGCAAGAGACCCAGTACTTC. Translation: CASSQGGQETQYF.

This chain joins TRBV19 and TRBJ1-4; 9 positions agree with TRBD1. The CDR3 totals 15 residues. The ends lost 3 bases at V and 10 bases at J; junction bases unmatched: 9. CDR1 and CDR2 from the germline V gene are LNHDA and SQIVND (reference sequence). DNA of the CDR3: TGTGCCAGTAGTATCACACAGGGGGCGCAAGGAAAACTGTTTTTT. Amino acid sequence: CASSITQGAQGKLFF. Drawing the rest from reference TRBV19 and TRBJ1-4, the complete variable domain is DGGITQSPKYLFRKEGQNVTLSCEQNLNHDAMYWYRQDPGQGLRLIYYSQIVNDFQKGDIAEGYSVSREKKESFPLTVTSAQKNPTAFYLCASSITQGAQGKLFFGSGTQLSVL.

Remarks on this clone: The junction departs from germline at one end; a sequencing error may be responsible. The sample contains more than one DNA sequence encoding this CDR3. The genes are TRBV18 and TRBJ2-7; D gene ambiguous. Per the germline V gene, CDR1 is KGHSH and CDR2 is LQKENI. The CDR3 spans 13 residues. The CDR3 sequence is CASSPLRLGEQYF. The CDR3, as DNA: TGTGCCAGCTCACCCCTTAGGCTTGGAGAGCAGTATTTC. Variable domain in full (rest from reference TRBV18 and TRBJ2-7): NAGVMQNPRHLVRRRGQEARLRCSPMKGHSHVYWYRQLPEEGLKFMVYLQKENIIDESGMPKERFSAEFPKEGPSILRIQQVVRGDSAAYFCASSPLRLGEQYFGPGTRLTVT.

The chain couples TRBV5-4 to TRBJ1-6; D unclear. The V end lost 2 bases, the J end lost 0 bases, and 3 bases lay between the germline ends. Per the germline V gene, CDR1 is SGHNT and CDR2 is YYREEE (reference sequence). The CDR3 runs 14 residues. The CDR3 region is CASSFFSYNSPLHF. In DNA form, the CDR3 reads TGTGCCAGCAGCTTTTTCTCCTATAATTCACCCCTCCACTTT. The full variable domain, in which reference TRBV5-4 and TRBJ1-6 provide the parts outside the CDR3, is ETGVTQSPTHLIKTRGQQVTLRCSSQSGHNTVSWYQQALGQGPQFIFQYYREEENGRGNFPPRFSGLQFPNYSSELNVNALELDDSALYLCASSFFSYNSPLHFGNGTRLTVT.

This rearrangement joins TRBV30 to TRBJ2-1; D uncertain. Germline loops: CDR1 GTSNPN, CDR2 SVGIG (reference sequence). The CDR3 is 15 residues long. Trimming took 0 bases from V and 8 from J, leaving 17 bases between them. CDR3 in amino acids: CAWSVLPPGMDEQFF. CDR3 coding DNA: TGTGCCTGGAGTGTACTCCCACCTGGTATGGATGAGCAGTTCTTC.

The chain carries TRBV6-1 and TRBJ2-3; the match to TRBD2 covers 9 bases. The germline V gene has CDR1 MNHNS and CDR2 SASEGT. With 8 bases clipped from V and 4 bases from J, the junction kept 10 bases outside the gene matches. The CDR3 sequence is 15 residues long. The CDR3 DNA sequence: TGTGCCAGCCTACGTTTAGCGGGGGTTTCAGATACGCAGTATTTT. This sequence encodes CASLRLAGVSDTQYF.

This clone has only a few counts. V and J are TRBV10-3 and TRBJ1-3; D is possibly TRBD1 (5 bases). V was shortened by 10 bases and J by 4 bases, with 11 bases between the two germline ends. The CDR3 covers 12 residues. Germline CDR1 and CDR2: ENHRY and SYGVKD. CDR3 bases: TGTGCCACCGGGGGAGGAGGAAACACCATATATTTT. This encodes CATGGGGNTIYF.

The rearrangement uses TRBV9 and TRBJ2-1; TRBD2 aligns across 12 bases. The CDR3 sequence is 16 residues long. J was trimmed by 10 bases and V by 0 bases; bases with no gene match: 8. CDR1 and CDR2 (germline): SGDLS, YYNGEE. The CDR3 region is CASSVGGWTSGTEQFF. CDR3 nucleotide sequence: TGTGCCAGCAGCGTAGGGGGGTGGACTAGCGGGACCGAGCAGTTCTTC.

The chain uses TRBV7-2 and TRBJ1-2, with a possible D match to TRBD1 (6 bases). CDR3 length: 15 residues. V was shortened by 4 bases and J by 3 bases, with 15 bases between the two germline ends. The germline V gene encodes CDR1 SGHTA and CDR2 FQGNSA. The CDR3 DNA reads TGTGCCAGCAGCTCGACGCCTTGGACAGACTATGGCTACACCTTC. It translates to CASSSTPWTDYGYTF. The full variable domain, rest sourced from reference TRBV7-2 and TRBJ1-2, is GAGVSQSPSNKVTEKGKDVELRCDPISGHTALYWYRQSLGQGLEFLIYFQGNSAPDKSGLPSDRFSAERTGGSVSTLTIQRTQQEDSAVYLCASSSTPWTDYGYTFGSGTRLTVV.